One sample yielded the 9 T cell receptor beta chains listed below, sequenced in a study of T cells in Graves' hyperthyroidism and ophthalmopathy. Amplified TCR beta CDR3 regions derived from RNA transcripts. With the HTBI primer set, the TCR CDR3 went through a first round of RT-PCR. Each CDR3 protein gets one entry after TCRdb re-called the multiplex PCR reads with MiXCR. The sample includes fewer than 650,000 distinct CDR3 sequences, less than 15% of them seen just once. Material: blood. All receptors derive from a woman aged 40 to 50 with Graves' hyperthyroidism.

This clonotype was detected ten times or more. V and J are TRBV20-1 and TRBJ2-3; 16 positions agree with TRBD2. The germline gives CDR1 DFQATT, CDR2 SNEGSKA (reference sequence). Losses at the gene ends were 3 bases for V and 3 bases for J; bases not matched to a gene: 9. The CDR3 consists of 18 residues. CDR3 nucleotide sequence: TGCAGTGCTAGGGGGGGACTAGCGGGAGGGATGGGGACAGATACGCAGTATTTT. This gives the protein CSARGGLAGGMGTDTQYF.

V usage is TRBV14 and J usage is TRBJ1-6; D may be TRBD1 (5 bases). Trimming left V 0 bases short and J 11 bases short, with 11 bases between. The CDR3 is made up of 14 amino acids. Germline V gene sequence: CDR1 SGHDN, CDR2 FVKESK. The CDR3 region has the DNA TGTGCCAGCAGCCAAGAGGGGGACCCAACACCCCTCCACTTT. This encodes CASSQEGDPTPLHF. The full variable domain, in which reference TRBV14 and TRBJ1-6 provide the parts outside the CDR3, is EAGVTQFPSHSVIEKGQTVTLRCDPISGHDNLYWYRRVMGKEIKFLLHFVKESKQDESGMPNNRFLAERTGGTYSTLKVQPAELEDSGVYFCASSQEGDPTPLHFGNGTRLTVT.

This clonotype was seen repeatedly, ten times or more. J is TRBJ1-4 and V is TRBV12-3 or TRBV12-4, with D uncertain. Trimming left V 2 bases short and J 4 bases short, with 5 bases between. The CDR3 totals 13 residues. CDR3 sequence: CASSLSFNEKLFF. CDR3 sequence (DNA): TGTGCCAGCAGTTTAAGCTTTAATGAAAAACTGTTTTTT.

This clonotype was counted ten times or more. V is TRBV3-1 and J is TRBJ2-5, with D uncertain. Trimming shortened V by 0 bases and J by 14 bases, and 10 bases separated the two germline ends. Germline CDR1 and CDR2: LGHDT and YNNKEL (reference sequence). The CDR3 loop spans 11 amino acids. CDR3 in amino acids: CASSQEGVPYF. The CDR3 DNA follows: TGTGCCAGCAGCCAAGAGGGCGTCCCTTACTTC.

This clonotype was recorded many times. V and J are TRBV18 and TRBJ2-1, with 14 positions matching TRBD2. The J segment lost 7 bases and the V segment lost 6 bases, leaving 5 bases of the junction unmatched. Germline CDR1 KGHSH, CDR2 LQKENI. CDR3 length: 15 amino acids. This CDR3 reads CASSTGTSGRNEQFF. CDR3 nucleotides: TGTGCCAGCTCTACCGGGACTAGCGGGAGAAATGAGCAGTTCTTC.

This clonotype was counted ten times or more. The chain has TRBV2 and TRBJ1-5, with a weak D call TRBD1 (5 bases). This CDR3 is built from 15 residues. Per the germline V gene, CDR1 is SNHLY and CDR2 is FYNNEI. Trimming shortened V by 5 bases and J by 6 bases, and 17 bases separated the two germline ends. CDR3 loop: CASSPPAPGSQPQHF. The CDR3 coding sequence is TGTGCCAGCAGTCCCCCGGCCCCAGGGAGTCAGCCCCAGCATTTT.

CDR3 sequence reads: CSAGVHTF. CDR3 nucleotides: TGCAGTGCCGGGGTGCACACCTTC. This chain joins TRBV20-1 and TRBJ1-2; D ambiguous. Germline V gives CDR1 DFQATT, CDR2 SNEGSKA (reference sequence). V dropped 6 bases and J dropped 12 bases, with 8 bases sitting between them. The CDR3 is 8 amino acids.

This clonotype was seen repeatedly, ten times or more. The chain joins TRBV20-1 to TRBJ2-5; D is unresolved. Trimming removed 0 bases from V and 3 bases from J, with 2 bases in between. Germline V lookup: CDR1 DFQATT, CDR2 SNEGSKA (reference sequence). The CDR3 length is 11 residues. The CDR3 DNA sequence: TGCAGTGCTAGAGAAGAAGAGACCCAGTACTTC. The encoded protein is CSAREEETQYF.

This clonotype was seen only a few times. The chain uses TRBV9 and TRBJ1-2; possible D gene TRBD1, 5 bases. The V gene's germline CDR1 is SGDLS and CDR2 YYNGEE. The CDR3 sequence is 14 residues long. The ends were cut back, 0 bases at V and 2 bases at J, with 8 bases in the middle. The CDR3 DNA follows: TGTGCCAGCAGCGTAGTTGGGACCAACTATGGCTACACCTTC. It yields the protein CASSVVGTNYGYTF. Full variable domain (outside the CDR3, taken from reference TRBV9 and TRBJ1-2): DSGVTQTPKHLITATGQRVTLRCSPRSGDLSVYWYQQSLDQGLQFLIQYYNGEERAKGNILERFSAQQFPDLHSELNLSSLELGDSALYFCASSVVGTNYGYTFGSGTRLTVV.